The clone carrying this T cell receptor (gamma chain) was found many times. Its antigen is unknown. A far larger clone is one nucleotide away, so this likely arose from a read error. The same CDR3 is also encoded by other DNA sequences in this sample. This CDR3 has 16 residues. Germline V gives CDR1 GITISATS, CDR2 ISYDGTV (reference sequence). TCRdb re-called the multiplex PCR reads using CATT. The table shows approximately 26,000 gamma-chain clones, with about 2.9% occurring only once. Bulk repertoires came from Vgamma9/Vdelta2+ or Vdelta2-negative gammadelta T cells flow-sorted from PBMC. The sample originates from a study of γδ T cells in repeated Plasmodium falciparum infection. General study points: Waves of new clonotype selection appeared after repeated controlled infections in Vdelta2-negative, largely Vdelta1+, gammadelta T cells.

This chain uses TRGV9 with TRGJP. The sequenced sample consisted of gamma-delta T cells from blood. The TCR comes from a pool of human donors (malaria-infected and uninfected, not separated). The CDR3 sequence: CALWEHQELGKKIKVF. For the CDR3, the DNA is TGTGCCTTGTGGGAGCACCAAGAGTTGGGCAAAAAAATCAAGGTGTTT.